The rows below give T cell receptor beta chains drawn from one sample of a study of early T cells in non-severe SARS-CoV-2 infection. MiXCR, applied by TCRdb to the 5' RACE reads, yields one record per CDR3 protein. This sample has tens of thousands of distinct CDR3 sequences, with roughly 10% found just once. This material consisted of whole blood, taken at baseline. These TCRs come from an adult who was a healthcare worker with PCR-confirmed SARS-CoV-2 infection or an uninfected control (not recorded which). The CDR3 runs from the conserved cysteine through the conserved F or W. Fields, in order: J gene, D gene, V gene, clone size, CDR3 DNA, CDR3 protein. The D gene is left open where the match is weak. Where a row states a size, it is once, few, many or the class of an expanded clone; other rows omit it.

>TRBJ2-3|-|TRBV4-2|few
TGTGCCAGCAGATTAAGCCCGCAGGGTGGGACGGATACGCAGTATTTT
CASRLSPQGGTDTQYF
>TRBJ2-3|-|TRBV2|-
TGTGCCAGCAGTGAATCGGCTACGGATACGCAGTATTTT
CASSESATDTQYF
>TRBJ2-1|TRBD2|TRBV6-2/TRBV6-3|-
TGTGCCAGCAGTTATAGCGGACTAGCGGGCAATGAGCAGTTCTTC
CASSYSGLAGNEQFF
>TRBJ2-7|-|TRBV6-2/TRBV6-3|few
TGTGCCAGCAGTCATAACTACGAGCAGTACTTC
CASSHNYEQYF
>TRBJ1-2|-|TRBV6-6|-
TGTGCCAGCAGTTACCAAAGACAGGCCCCCTATGGCTACACCTTC
CASSYQRQAPYGYTF
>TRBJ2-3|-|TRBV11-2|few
TGTGCCAGCAGCCCAACCCGGGGGGCGGATACGCAGTATTTT
CASSPTRGADTQYF
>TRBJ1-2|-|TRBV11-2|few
TGTGCCAGCAGCTTGCCAGGCGCTAACTATGGCTACACCTTC
CASSLPGANYGYTF
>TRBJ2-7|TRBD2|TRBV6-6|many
TGTGCCAGCAGTTACTCGGGCGGGACTAGCTCCTACGAGCAGTACTTC
CASSYSGGTSSYEQYF
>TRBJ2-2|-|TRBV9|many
TGTGCCAGCAGCCGGCGGACCTTCCGAGGCACCGGGGAGCTGTTTTTT
CASSRRTFRGTGELFF
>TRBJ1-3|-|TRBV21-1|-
TGTGCCACCGAGACTGCGCGGGGAAACACCATATATTTT
CATETARGNTIYF
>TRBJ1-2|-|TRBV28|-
TGTGCCAGCAGTTTATATACAGCTAACTATGGCTACACCTTC
CASSLYTANYGYTF
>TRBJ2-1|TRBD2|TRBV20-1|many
TGCAGTGCCGAAGGACTAGCGGGTGATGAGCAGTTCTTC
CSAEGLAGDEQFF
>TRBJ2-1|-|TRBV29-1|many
TGCAGCGTCTACTTTACCAGCTCCTACAATGAGCAGTTCTTC
CSVYFTSSYNEQFF
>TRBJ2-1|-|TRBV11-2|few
TGTGCCAGCAGCGCCCCCCTTACCAGGGGTGAGCAGTTCTTC
CASSAPLTRGEQFF
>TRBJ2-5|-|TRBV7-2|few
TGTGCCAGCAGCTTAGCCCCCCCCTCGGCCCAGTACTTC
CASSLAPPSAQYF